What follows are 2 T cell receptor beta chains derived from one specimen sequenced in a study of neoadjuvant anti-PD-1 for oral cavity cancer. Using immunoSEQ multiplex PCR, the repertoire was profiled, and TCRdb retains in-frame clones only, with some absent. The sample consists of under 20,000 clones, approximately 72% of them appearing once. The sample was PBMCs, taken before nivolumab (anti-PD-1) treatment. These receptors all come from a person between 35 and 79 years old with oral cavity squamous cell carcinoma.

This clone was found a few times. The rearrangement links TRBV28 to TRBJ1-2, with unresolved D. CDR1 MDHEN and CDR2 SYDVKM come from the germline V gene. Trimming pared 6 bases from V and 4 bases from J, leaving 21 bases between. CDR3 size: 16 residues. The CDR3 nucleotides read TGTGCCAGCAGCCACCGAACCCGGCAGGCCGTCTATGGCTACACCTTC. Residues: CASSHRTRQAVYGYTF.

The V gene is TRBV11-2, the J gene TRBJ2-7, with D perhaps TRBD2 (6 bases). This CDR3 spans 14 amino acids. In germline, CDR1 is SGHAT, CDR2 FQNNGV. Trimming cost V 0 bases and J 3 bases, with 9 bases left between them. The CDR3 spells CASSLEGGIYEQYF. The CDR3 bases are TGTGCCAGCAGCTTAGAGGGCGGGATCTACGAGCAGTACTTC. Full variable domain (remainder filled in from reference TRBV11-2 and TRBJ2-7): EAGVAQSPRYKIIEKRQSVAFWCNPISGHATLYWYQQILGQGPKLLIQFQNNGVVDDSQLPKDRFSAERLKGVDSTLKIQPAKLEDSAVYLCASSLEGGIYEQYFGPGTRLTVT.